Here is one TCR beta chain with its context. The sample belongs to a study of cytomegalovirus exposure and HLA in healthy donors. V lost 2 bases and J lost 2; bases outside the gene matches: 4. Germline CDR1 reads MNHEY; CDR2 reads SVGAGI. This CDR3 contains 15 residues. Repertoires were generated with immunoSEQ multiplex PCR, while TCRdb's copy carries only in-frame clones and drops some. The sample yields about 110,000 clones, approximately 86% seen once. This chain uses TRBV6-5 with TRBJ2-7; 9 nucleotides match TRBD1. The specimen was PBMCs. The clonotype was recovered from a woman aged 18 to 35 in good health and CMV-seronegative. The CDR3 loop reads CASSYRDRGTYEQYF. CDR3 sequence (DNA): TGTGCCAGCAGTTACCGAGACAGGGGGACCTACGAGCAGTACTTC.